The clone carrying this T cell receptor (beta chain) was observed many times. Antigen: not known. The data derive from a study of CD8 T cells in ankylosing spondylitis. Whole-study results and caveats: Enrichment of disease-linked clones was reportedly significant in matched ankylosing spondylitis synovial fluid.

Making the TCR beta libraries involved quantitative 5'-RACE with molecular barcodes. TCRdb re-derived calls from the 5' RACE reads in MiXCR, one entry per CDR3 protein. The table shows tens of thousands of distinct CDR3 sequences, with 2.5% to 3.5% occurring only once. The length of the CDR3 is 17 residues. Germline V gives CDR1 SGDLS, CDR2 YYNGEE. Trimming took 0 bases from V and 9 from J; bases not matched to a gene: 11. Sequenced sample: blood, either unsorted or a sorted T cell fraction (not recorded which). The chain recombines TRBV9 with TRBJ2-1; 11 bases line up with TRBD2. This clonotype originated in a male donor with ankylosing spondylitis or in good health (not recorded which). CDR3 loop: CASSVDPAGLAVVEQFF. Written as DNA, the CDR3 is TGTGCCAGCAGCGTAGACCCGGCGGGACTAGCGGTTGTTGAGCAGTTCTTC.